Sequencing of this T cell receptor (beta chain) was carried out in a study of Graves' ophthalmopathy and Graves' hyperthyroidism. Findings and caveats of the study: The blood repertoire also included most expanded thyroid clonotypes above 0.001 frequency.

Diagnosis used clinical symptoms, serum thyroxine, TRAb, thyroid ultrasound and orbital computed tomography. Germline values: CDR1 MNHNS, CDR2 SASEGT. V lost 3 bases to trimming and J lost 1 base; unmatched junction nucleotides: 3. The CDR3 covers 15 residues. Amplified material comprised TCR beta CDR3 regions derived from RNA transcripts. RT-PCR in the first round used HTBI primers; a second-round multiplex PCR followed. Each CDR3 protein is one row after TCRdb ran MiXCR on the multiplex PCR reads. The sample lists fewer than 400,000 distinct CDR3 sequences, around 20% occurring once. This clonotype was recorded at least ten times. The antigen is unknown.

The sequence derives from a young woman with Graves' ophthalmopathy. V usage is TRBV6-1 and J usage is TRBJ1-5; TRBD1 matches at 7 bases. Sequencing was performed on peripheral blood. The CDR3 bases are TGTGCCAGCAGTGATTACAGGGGAAGCAATCAGCCCCAGCATTTT. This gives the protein CASSDYRGSNQPQHF.